The entry below describes one T cell receptor beta chain. What it recognizes is unknown. This specimen belongs to a study of CD8+CD57+ T cells in acquired aplastic anemia. TCR beta VDJ and CDR3 profiles were obtained from a genomic DNA template. MiXCR, applied by TCRdb to the reads, yields one record per CDR3 protein. Seen here are a few hundred thousand distinct CDR3 sequences, approximately 58% observed once, and the top ten hold 1.3%. Patients chosen for sequencing had shown CD8+CD57+ cell expansion by flow cytometry. Untreated patients provided the blood samples, with no therapy given before sampling. General study findings and limits: Patients and controls turned out to have approximately 29 CD8+ CDR3 sequences in common.

Deletions cut 3 bases from V and 2 bases from J, with 9 bases between. The CDR3 runs 14 residues. Sequenced sample: sorted CD4+, CD8+, or CD8+CD57+ T cells (not recorded which) from PBMCs. The TCR comes from a human donor with aplastic anemia. This chain connects TRBV12-3 or TRBV12-4 to TRBJ2-3; D unresolved. CDR3 DNA sequence: TGTGCCAGCAGTTTCACAGTAGACACAGATACGCAGTATTTT. Encoded protein: CASSFTVDTDTQYF.